This T cell receptor (beta chain) stems from a study of human versus mouse CDR3 diversity and MHC coevolution. The overall study: Reportedly, immunoSEQ detects one in 200,000 T cells with minimized PCR bias.

Here immunoSEQ multiplex PCR was the method, and the copy in TCRdb shows in-frame clones only, minus some. The data show about 81,000 clones, roughly 93% seen once. General study results and limits: In humans, T-cell selection involved five or six MHC II alleles. Human CDR3s averaged more deletions and insertions than mouse CDR3s.

After removal of 4 bases from V and 1 base from J, the junction contained 12 bases not matched to a gene. This CDR3 spans 19 amino acids. The germline CDR1 and CDR2 sequences are SGHNT and YYREEE (reference sequence). Naive CD4 T cells, CD45RO-negative and CD62L-positive, were flow-sorted from PBMCs. Regarding this clone: Its antigen is not known.

V is TRBV5-4 and J is TRBJ2-3; 13 positions agree with TRBD2. This TCR was recovered from a person aged 30-69 years in good health. Sample: naive CD4+ T cells from blood. Described subset: CD45RO-negative CD62L-positive naive CD4 T cells. Here the CDR3 reads CASSAGLAGNQLRTDTQYF. CDR3 DNA sequence: TGTGCCAGCAGCGCGGGACTAGCGGGGAACCAACTCCGCACAGATACGCAGTATTTT.